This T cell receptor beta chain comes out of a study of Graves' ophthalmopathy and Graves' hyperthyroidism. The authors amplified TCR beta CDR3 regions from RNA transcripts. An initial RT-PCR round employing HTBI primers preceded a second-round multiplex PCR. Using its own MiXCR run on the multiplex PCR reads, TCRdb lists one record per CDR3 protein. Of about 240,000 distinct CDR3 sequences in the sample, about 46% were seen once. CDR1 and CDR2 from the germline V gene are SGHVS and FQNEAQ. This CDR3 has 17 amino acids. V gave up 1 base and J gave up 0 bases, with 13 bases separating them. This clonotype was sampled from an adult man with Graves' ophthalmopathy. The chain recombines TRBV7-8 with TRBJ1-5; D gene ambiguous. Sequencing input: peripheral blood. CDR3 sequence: CASSLGRTECSNQPQHF. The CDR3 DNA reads TGTGCCAGCAGCTTAGGACGAACAGAGTGTAGCAATCAGCCCCAGCATTTT.